This T cell receptor beta chain is from a study of early T cells in non-severe SARS-CoV-2 infection. Looking at the study overall: The study sequenced bulk RNA from unsorted whole blood, with chains unpaired.

This clonotype has a count of ten or more. cDNA molecules, individually, were tagged with unique molecular identifiers. MiXCR, applied by TCRdb to the 5' RACE reads, yields one record per CDR3 protein. There are 40,000 to 45,000 distinct CDR3 sequences in the sample; about 5.9% occur only once, and around 7.7% lies in the top ten. CDR1 is MGHRA and CDR2 is YSYEKL in the germline V gene. J gave up 2 bases and V 2 bases, and 7 bases lay outside the gene matches. The CDR3 is 16 residues long. The sample consisted of whole blood, taken at baseline. The clonotype originates from an adult who was a healthcare worker with PCR-confirmed SARS-CoV-2 infection or an uninfected control (not recorded which). The V call is TRBV4-1, the J call TRBJ2-5; TRBD2 matches at 8 bases. The CDR3 loop reads CASSQSGGEIQETQYF. The CDR3 DNA sequence: TGCGCCAGCAGCCAATCCGGGGGGGAAATACAAGAGACCCAGTACTTC.